This entry concerns a single T cell receptor (beta chain). Trimming cost V 5 bases and J 1 base, with 11 bases left between them. Per germline, CDR1 LNHDA and CDR2 SQIVND (reference sequence). The length of the CDR3 is 14 residues. Profiling relied on immunoSEQ multiplex PCR, and the TCRdb table lists in-frame clones only, not all of them. Here the sample spans some 69,000 clones, less than 95% being singletons. This sample is drawn from a study of T cell changes during pregnancy in multiple sclerosis. The V gene is TRBV19, the J gene TRBJ1-1; D gene unclear. This specimen was peripheral blood, taken in the second trimester of pregnancy. This sequence was found in a female donor in good health, enrolled as a control in a pregnancy study. The CDR3 sequence: CASSAGSPNTEAFF. CDR3 nucleotides: TGTGCCAGTAGTGCCGGGAGTCCGAACACTGAAGCTTTCTTT.